The clone carrying this T cell receptor (beta chain) has only one observation. What it binds is not known. This specimen belongs to a study of vaccination effects on CD4 cells after COVID-19. Subsequent to roughly 10 days of culture, CD4+ T cells were isolated. Germline CDR1 and CDR2: ENHRY and SYGVKD. Trimming removed 8 bases at V and 0 bases at J, with 9 bases between. The CDR3 covers 13 residues. Measured with immunoSEQ multiplex PCR; TCRdb has only the in-frame clones, and not every one. Counted here are roughly 68,000 clones, under 80% occurring once; the ten biggest clones make up 20% to 25%. The input for sequencing was CD4+ T cells from PBMCs cultured without peptide, taken before COVID-19 vaccination. The gene calls are TRBV10-3 and TRBJ2-3, with TRBD2 as a possible D gene (5 bases). This clonotype was sampled from a human donor who had a prior SARS-CoV-2 infection. This CDR3 is CAIRDSSTDTQYF. CDR3 nucleotide sequence: TGTGCCATCCGGGATTCTAGCACAGATACGCAGTATTTT.